This TCR beta chain was captured in a study of blood T cell repertoires in COVID-19. The wider study: Sample material is recorded as cDNA or gDNA derived from T cells, B-cell-depleted T cells, or PBMCs.

Germline CDR1 SGHVS, CDR2 FNYEAQ. CDR3 length equals 16 residues. V was clipped by 5 bases and J by 0 bases, with 13 bases between them. TCRdb keeps only in-frame clones here, not all; method: immunoSEQ multiplex PCR. The sample lists 200,000 to 250,000 clones, 80% to 90% seen once, with around 7.5% in the top ten. The sequencing input was peripheral blood. This sequence joins TRBV7-6 and TRBJ2-2, with D possibly matching TRBD2 (5 bases). This TCR was sampled from a woman aged 80 or over with COVID-19, enrolled during active disease. CDR3 residues: CASSAGLTTNTGELFF. The CDR3 nucleotides read TGTGCCAGCAGCGCCGGACTGACAACGAACACCGGGGAGCTGTTTTTT.